This TCR beta chain was recorded in a study of human T cells and chemical hapten exposure. Points from the study as a whole: As the donors had alopecia, their immune response may differ from healthy people's. Patch test score was positively correlated with the counts of TCRs that had expanded at PT1. Versus controls, significantly more large CDR3 similarity clusters arose from expanded TCRs.

TCRdb fed the RACE reads into MiXCR, producing one record per CDR3 protein. The sample has tens of thousands of distinct CDR3 sequences; approximately 10% are singletons. This clonotype occurred many times. Its antigen is unknown. Time point of the sample: patch test 1, 2 weeks after DPC sensitization. Treatment meaning: therapeutic diphenylcyclopropenone sensitization with weekly scalp DPC. Researchers sampled blood before each patch test went on. The sample consisted of whole blood, taken in connection with sensitization to the hapten diphenylcyclopropenone (DPC). This sequence was found in a man aged 40-49 years with alopecia areata. Some clones in this sample may be carry-over from other donors' samples.

Here the CDR3 reads CASSLELGASYGYTF. The CDR3 coding sequence is TGCGCCAGCAGCTTGGAGCTTGGGGCGTCCTATGGCTACACCTTC. This sequence joins TRBV5-1 and TRBJ1-2, with a tentative D call TRBD1 (5 bases). V was clipped by 0 bases and J by 4 bases, with 13 bases between them. The germline gives CDR1 SGHRS, CDR2 YFSETQ. The CDR3 is 15 residues long.